This TCR beta chain was found in a study of blood T cells in healthy people across ages. Study-wide points: Estimates of total diversity, which came from one million sequenced T cells, were considered to be underestimates. Long-lived and aged donors differed, with more naive CD4+ cells and higher diversity in the long-lived. There was a strong correlation between TCR beta diversity and naive T cell percentage.

Using a J-beta primer mix together with a sample-barcoded 5' primer, a second PCR was run for about 6 to 12 cycles. Every molecule of cDNA carried a tag from a template-switch adaptor with 12 random nucleotides. TCRdb independently ran MiXCR on the 5' RACE reads; one entry per CDR3 protein. The sample lists 800,000 or so distinct CDR3 sequences, 62% occurring once. About this clonotype itself: What it recognizes is unknown.

The CDR3 loop spans 14 amino acids. Trimming at V came to 4 bases and at J to 8 bases, leaving 6 bases not matched to a gene. Germline lookup yields CDR1 SGHDN and CDR2 FVKESK. The rearrangement links TRBV14 to TRBJ1-4, with 8 bases aligning to TRBD1. This clonotype was sampled from a man aged 30-40 years in good health. Sequenced: blood. CDR3 nucleotides: TGTGCCAGCAGCCCATCTCGGACAGGGGAAAAACTGTTTTTT. Encoded protein: CASSPSRTGEKLFF.